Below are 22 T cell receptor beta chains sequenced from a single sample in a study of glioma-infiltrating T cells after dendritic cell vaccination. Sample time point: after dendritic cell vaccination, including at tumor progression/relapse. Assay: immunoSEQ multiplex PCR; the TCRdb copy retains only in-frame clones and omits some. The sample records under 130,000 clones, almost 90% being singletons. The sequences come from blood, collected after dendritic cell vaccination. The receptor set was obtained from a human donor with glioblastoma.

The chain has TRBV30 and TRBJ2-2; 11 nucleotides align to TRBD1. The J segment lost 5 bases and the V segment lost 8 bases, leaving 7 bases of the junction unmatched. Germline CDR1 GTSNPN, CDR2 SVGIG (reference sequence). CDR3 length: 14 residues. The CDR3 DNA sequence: TGTGCCAGTGGGACAGGGGGTAATACCGGGGAGCTGTTTTTT. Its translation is CASGTGGNTGELFF.

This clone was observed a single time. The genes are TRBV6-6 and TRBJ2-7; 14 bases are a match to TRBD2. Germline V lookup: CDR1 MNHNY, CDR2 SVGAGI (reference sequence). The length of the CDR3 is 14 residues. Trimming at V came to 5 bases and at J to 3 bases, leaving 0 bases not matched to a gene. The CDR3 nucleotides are TGTGCCAGCAGTGGGACTAGCGGGAGCTACGAGCAGTACTTC. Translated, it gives CASSGTSGSYEQYF.

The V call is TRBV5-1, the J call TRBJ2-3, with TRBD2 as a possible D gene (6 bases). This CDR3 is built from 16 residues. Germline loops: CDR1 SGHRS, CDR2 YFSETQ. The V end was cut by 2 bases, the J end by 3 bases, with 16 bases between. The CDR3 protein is CASSFPGGAQTDTQYF. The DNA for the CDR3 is TGCGCCAGCAGCTTCCCGGGCGGGGCTCAAACAGATACGCAGTATTTT.

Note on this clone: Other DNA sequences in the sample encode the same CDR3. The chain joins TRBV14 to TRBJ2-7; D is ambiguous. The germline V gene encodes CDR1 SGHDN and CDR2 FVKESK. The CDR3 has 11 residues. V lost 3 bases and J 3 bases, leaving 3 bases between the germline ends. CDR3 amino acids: CASSQYYEQYF. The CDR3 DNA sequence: TGTGCCAGCAGCCAGTACTACGAGCAGTACTTC.

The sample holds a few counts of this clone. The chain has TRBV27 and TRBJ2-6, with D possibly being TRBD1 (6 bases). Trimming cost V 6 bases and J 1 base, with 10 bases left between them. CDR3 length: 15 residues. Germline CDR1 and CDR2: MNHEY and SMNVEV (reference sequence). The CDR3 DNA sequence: TGTGCCAGCAGCTTGCAGGGGTCTGGGGCCAACGTCCTGACTTTC. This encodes CASSLQGSGANVLTF.

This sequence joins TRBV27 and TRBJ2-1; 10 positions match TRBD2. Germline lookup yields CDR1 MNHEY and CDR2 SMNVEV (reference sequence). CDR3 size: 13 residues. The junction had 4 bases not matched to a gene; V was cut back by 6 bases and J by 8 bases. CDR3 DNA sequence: TGTGCCAGCAGGTCTAGCGGGAGTGATGAGCAGTTCTTC. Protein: CASRSSGSDEQFF.

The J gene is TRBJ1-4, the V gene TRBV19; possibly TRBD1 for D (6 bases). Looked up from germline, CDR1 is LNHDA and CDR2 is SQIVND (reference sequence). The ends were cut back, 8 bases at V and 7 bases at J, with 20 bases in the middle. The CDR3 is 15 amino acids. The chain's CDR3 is CASLGQPPRSEKLFF. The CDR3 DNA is TGTGCCAGTCTCGGACAGCCTCCAAGGTCTGAAAAACTGTTTTTT.

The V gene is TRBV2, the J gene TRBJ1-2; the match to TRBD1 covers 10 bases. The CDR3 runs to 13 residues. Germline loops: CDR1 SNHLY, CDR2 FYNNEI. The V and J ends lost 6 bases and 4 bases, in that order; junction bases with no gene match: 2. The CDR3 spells CASRTGGGYGYTF. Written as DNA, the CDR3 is TGTGCCAGCAGGACAGGGGGCGGCTATGGCTACACCTTC.

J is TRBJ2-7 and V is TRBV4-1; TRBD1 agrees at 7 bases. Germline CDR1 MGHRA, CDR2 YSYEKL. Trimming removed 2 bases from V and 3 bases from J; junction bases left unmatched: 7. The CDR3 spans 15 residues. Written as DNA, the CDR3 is TGCGCCAGCAGCCAAACGGACAGGCCGGGCTACGAGCAGTACTTC. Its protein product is CASSQTDRPGYEQYF.

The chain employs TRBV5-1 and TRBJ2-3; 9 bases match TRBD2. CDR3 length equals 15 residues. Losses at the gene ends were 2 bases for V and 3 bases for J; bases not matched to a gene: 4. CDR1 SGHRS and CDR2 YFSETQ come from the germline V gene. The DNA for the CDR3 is TGCGCCAGCAGCTTTAGCGGGAGACTGACAGATACGCAGTATTTT. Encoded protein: CASSFSGRLTDTQYF.

The chain's CDR3 is CASSWDRGLGYTF. CDR3 DNA sequence: TGTGCCAGCAGTTGGGACAGGGGGCTGGGCTACACCTTC. This chain uses TRBV6-6 with TRBJ1-2; 12 bases are shared with TRBD1. Trimming removed 4 bases from V and 8 bases from J; junction bases left unmatched: 2. The CDR3 is 13 residues long. Germline V CDR1 and CDR2: MNHNY, SVGAGI (reference sequence).

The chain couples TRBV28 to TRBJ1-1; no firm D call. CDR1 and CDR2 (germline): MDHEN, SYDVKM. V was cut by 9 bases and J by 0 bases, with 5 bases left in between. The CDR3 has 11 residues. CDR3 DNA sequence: TGTGCCAGTGAGGTGAACACTGAAGCTTTCTTT. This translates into CASEVNTEAFF.

The CDR3 sequence is CASSPDRARPQHF. The CDR3 DNA reads TGTGCCAGCTCACCCGACAGGGCTCGGCCCCAGCATTTT. The chain combines TRBV18 with TRBJ1-5, with TRBD1 matching over 7 bases. The CDR3 spans 13 residues. Germline V gives CDR1 KGHSH, CDR2 LQKENI. V shed 3 bases, J shed 9 bases, and the junction held 5 bases outside the gene matches.

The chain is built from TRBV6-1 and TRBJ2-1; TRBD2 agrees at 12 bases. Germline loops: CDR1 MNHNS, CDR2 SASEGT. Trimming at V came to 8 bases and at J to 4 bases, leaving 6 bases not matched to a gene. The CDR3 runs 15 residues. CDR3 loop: CASRGTSGRYNEQFF. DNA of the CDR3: TGTGCCAGCCGAGGGACTAGCGGGCGGTACAATGAGCAGTTCTTC.

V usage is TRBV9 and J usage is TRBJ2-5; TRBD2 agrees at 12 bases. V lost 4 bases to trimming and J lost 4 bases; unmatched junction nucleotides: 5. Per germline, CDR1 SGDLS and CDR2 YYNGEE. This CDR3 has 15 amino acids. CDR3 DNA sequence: TGTGCCAGCAGCACAACTAGCGGGGGGAGAGAGACCCAGTACTTC. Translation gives CASSTTSGGRETQYF.

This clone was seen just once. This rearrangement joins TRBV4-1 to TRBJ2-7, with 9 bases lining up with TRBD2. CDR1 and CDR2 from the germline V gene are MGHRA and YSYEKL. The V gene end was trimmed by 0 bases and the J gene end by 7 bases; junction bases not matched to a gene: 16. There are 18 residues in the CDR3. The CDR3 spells CASSQEGLAGPSLREQYF. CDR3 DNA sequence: TGCGCCAGCAGCCAAGAGGGGCTAGCGGGACCAAGCCTGAGGGAGCAGTACTTC.

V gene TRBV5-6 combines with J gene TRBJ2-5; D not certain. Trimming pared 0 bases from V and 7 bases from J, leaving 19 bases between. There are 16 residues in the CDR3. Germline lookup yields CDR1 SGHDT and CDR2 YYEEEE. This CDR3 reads CASSLDGTLRSGTQYF. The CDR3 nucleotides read TGTGCCAGCAGCTTGGACGGTACCCTTAGGTCGGGGACCCAGTACTTC.

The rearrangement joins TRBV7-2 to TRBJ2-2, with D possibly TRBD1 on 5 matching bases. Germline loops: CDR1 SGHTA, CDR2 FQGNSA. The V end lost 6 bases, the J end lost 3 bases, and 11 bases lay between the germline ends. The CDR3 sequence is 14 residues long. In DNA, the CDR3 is TGTGCCAGCAGGTCTGGGGCCCACACCGGGGAGCTGTTTTTT. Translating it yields CASRSGAHTGELFF.

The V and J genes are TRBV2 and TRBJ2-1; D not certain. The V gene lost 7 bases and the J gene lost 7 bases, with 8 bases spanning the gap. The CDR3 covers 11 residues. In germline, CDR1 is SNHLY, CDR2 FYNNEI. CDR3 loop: CASKSENEQFF. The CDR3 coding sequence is TGTGCCAGCAAAAGCGAAAATGAGCAGTTCTTC.

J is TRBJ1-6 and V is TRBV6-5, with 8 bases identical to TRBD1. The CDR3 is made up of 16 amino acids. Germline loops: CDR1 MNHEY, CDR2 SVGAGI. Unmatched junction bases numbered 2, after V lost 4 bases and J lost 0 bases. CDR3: CASSSGTGSYNSPLHF. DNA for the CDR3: TGTGCCAGCAGTTCCGGGACAGGCTCCTATAATTCACCCCTCCACTTT.

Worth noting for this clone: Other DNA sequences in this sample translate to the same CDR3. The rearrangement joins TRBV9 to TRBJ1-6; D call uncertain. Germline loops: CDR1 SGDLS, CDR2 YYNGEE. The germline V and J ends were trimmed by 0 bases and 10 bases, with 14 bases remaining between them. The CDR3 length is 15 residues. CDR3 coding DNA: TGTGCCAGCAGCGTAGATAGCGGCTCTTACTCACCCCTCCACTTT. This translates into CASSVDSGSYSPLHF.

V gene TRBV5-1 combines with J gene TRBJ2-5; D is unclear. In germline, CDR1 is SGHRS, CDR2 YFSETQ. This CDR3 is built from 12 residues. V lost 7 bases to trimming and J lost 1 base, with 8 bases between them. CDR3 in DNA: TGCGCCAGCCGAGAGTCCCAAGAGACCCAGTACTTC. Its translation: CASRESQETQYF.